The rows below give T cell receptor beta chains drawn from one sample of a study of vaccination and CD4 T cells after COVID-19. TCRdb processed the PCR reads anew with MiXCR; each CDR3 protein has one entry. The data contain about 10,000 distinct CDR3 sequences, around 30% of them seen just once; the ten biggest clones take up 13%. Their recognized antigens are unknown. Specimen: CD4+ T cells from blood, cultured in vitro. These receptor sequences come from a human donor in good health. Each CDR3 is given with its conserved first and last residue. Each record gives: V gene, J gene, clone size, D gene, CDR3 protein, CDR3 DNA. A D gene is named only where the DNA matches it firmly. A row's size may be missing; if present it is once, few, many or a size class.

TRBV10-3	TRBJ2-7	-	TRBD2	CAIRGSGSSYEQYF	TGTGCCATCAGGGGTAGCGGGAGTTCTTACGAGCAGTACTTC
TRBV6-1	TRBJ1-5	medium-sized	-	CASSPSRGSNQPQHF	TGTGCCAGCAGCCCCTCCCGGGGAAGCAATCAGCCCCAGCATTTT
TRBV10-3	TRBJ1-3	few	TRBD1	CAITGGQGISGNTIYF	TGTGCCATCACGGGGGGACAGGGAATCTCTGGAAACACCATATATTTT
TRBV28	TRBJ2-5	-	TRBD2	CASSSISGRVGVETQYF	TGTGCCAGCAGCTCTATCAGCGGGAGGGTCGGGGTGGAGACCCAGTACTTC
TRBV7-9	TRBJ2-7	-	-	CASSLEGLTQYF	TGTGCCAGCAGCTTAGAGGGACTGACACAGTACTTC
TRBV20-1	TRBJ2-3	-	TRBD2	CSARDPVAGGRGTQYF	TGCAGTGCTAGAGACCCGGTAGCGGGAGGGCGAGGTACGCAGTATTTT
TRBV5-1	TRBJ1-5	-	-	CASSPSGNSNQPQHF	TGCGCCAGCAGCCCGTCGGGGAATAGCAATCAGCCCCAGCATTTT
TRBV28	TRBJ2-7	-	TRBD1	CASSLGTGVSYEQYF	TGTGCCAGCAGTTTAGGGACAGGGGTCTCCTACGAGCAGTACTTC
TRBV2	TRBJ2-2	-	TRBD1	CASRGQGINTGELFF	TGTGCCAGCAGAGGACAGGGGATTAACACCGGGGAGCTGTTTTTT
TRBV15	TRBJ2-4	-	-	CATSSAGVKNIQYF	TGTGCCACCAGCAGCGCAGGGGTAAAAAACATTCAGTACTTC
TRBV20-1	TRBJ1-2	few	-	CSASDNRFYGYTF	TGCAGTGCTAGTGACAACCGATTCTATGGCTACACCTTC
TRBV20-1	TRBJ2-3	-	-	CSARDALTDTQYF	TGCAGTGCTAGAGATGCCCTCACAGATACGCAGTATTTT
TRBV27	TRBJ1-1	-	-	CASSARLSSMNTEAFF	TGTGCCAGCAGTGCCCGCTTGTCATCTATGAACACTGAAGCTTTCTTT
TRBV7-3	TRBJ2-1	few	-	CASSSLGGVYNEQFF	TGTGCCAGCAGCTCCCTTGGCGGGGTCTACAATGAGCAGTTCTTC